The 27 T cell receptor beta chains below all came from one sample that was sequenced in a study of shared clonotypes between healthy human individuals. Measured with immunoSEQ multiplex PCR; TCRdb has only the in-frame clones, and not every one. The sample lists millions of clones; 85% to 95% were seen once. It was CD45RO-negative cells, positively selected for CCR7, that made up naive CD8 cells, with terminally differentiated effector memory CD45RA+ cells excluded. Sequenced: naive CD8+ T cells from PBMCs. These receptors all come from a man aged 18 to 29 in good health. Some clones in this sample may be carry-over from other donors' samples.

A note on this clone: Germline and junction disagree at one end, which may indicate a read error. The chain combines TRBV29-1 with TRBJ2-3; D is unclear. CDR3 size: 14 residues. Germline CDR1 reads SQVTM; CDR2 reads ANQGSEA. The CDR3 loop is CSVVVGDHTNTQYF. The CDR3 DNA follows: TGCAGCGTTGTGGTAGGAGACCACACAAATACGCAGTATTTT.

The CDR3 sequence is CASRTSGWVYEQYF. The CDR3 DNA reads TGCGCCAGCAGGACTAGCGGGTGGGTCTACGAGCAGTACTTC. This chain uses TRBV10-2 with TRBJ2-7; 10 positions match TRBD2. The V and J ends lost 6 bases and 3 bases, in that order; junction bases with no gene match: 5. Germline CDR1 reads WSHSY; CDR2 reads SAAADI. This CDR3 region has 14 residues.

The chain has TRBV5-4 and TRBJ2-1, with a possible D match to TRBD2 (7 bases). The V end was cut by 3 bases, the J end by 5 bases, with 9 bases between. Germline CDR1 SGHNT, CDR2 YYREEE (reference sequence). The CDR3 consists of 13 residues. The CDR3 protein is CASSWEGDNEQFF. The DNA for the CDR3 is TGTGCCAGCAGCTGGGAGGGGGACAATGAGCAGTTCTTC.

The V and J genes are TRBV19 and TRBJ2-1; perhaps TRBD2 as D (6 bases). V lost 3 bases, J lost 2 bases, and 14 bases lay in between. There are 16 residues in the CDR3. Germline CDR1 is LNHDA and CDR2 is SQIVND (reference sequence). The CDR3 DNA is TGTGCCAGTAGTATTTTCGGGGGTGAAACCTACAATGAGCAGTTCTTC. Residues: CASSIFGGETYNEQFF.

A word on this clone: Other DNA sequences in this specimen translate into the identical CDR3. The V call is TRBV13, the J call TRBJ1-5, with D perhaps matching TRBD1 (6 bases). Germline V gene data show CDR1 as PRHDT and CDR2 as FYEKMQ (reference sequence). V lost 0 bases and J 1 base, leaving 7 bases between the germline ends. The length of the CDR3 is 15 residues. Written as DNA, the CDR3 is TGTGCCAGCAGCTTAGGCAGGGGCAGCAATCAGCCCCAGCATTTT. This translates into CASSLGRGSNQPQHF.

This clone was counted a single time. This sequence joins TRBV28 and TRBJ2-7, with 9 positions matching TRBD2. The CDR3 covers 16 residues. Germline-derived CDR1 and CDR2 are MDHEN and SYDVKM. Trimming cost V 6 bases and J 2 bases; bases outside gene matches: 11. CDR3 sequence: CASSWGAGGLTYEQYF. CDR3 nucleotides: TGTGCCAGCAGCTGGGGAGCGGGAGGCCTAACCTACGAGCAGTACTTC.

This clone was seen a handful of times. The genes are TRBV7-9 and TRBJ1-4; 10 bases agree with TRBD1. The CDR3 loop spans 14 amino acids. Germline V CDR1 and CDR2: SEHNR, FQNEAQ (reference sequence). V dropped 0 bases and J dropped 11; count of bases not matched to a gene: 3. CDR3 region: CASSLATGGGKLFF. DNA of the CDR3: TGTGCCAGCAGCTTAGCGACAGGGGGCGGGAAACTGTTTTTT. Together with reference TRBV7-9 and TRBJ1-4, the CDR3 gives the full variable domain: DTGVSQNPRHKITKRGQNVTFRCDPISEHNRLYWYRQTLGQGPEFLTYFQNEAQLEKSRLLSDRFSAERPKGSFSTLEIQRTEQGDSAMYLCASSLATGGGKLFFGSGTQLSVL.

This chain connects TRBV5-5 to TRBJ1-4, with D perhaps matching TRBD1 (6 bases). Germline-derived CDR1 and CDR2 are SGHKS and YYEKEE (reference sequence). This CDR3 comprises 17 residues. Trimming cost V 4 bases and J 7 bases, with 23 bases left between them. DNA of the CDR3: TGTGCCAGCAGCCATGGGGTAATAGGGGGGATTGGTGAAAAACTGTTTTTT. This gives the protein CASSHGVIGGIGEKLFF.

This chain links TRBV29-1 with TRBJ2-4, with D possibly being TRBD2 (6 bases). Germline values: CDR1 SQVTM, CDR2 ANQGSEA. Trimming cost V 6 bases and J 1 base, with 13 bases left between them. This CDR3 contains 14 residues. CDR3 DNA: TGCAGCGTGTGGGTTGGGGGGGCCAAAAACATTCAGTACTTC. It yields the protein CSVWVGGAKNIQYF.

This clone has a handful of counts. The V gene is TRBV25-1, the J gene TRBJ1-1; D might be TRBD1 (5 bases). Looked up from germline, CDR1 is MGHDK and CDR2 is SYGVNS. This CDR3 has 16 amino acids. Between the trimmed V and J ends, which lost 2 bases and 9 bases, there was a span of 22 bases. CDR3: CASSEVTWGREEKAFF. In DNA, the CDR3 is TGTGCCAGCAGTGAAGTAACCTGGGGACGCGAGGAGAAAGCTTTCTTT.

CDR3 DNA: TGTGCCAGCAGTGAAAGAGGGACTAGCGGGAGGTCAGATACGCAGTATTTT. The encoded protein is CASSERGTSGRSDTQYF. This rearrangement joins TRBV6-1 to TRBJ2-3, with 15 positions matching TRBD2. In germline, CDR1 is MNHNS, CDR2 SASEGT. The CDR3 length is 17 residues. V was pared by 2 bases and J by 4 bases, with 4 bases of the junction left unmatched.

The rearrangement joins TRBV28 to TRBJ2-7; D is perhaps TRBD1 or TRBD2 (5 bases each). The germline V gene encodes CDR1 MDHEN and CDR2 SYDVKM. The CDR3 is 18 amino acids. The V and J ends lost 2 bases and 7 bases respectively, with 27 bases between them. The CDR3 reads CASSLRSFEAGGGLEQYF. CDR3 bases: TGTGCCAGCAGTTTAAGATCCTTTGAGGCAGGTGGGGGATTGGAGCAGTACTTC.

This chain links TRBV7-9 with TRBJ2-4; D not resolved. Germline CDR1 SEHNR, CDR2 FQNEAQ (reference sequence). This CDR3 is 17 amino acids long. The V gene lost 4 bases and the J gene lost 1 base, with 17 bases spanning the gap. The CDR3 is CASSYQGRTGAKNIQYF. The CDR3 DNA follows: TGTGCCAGCAGCTATCAAGGACGGACCGGGGCCAAAAACATTCAGTACTTC.

This sequence joins TRBV7-9 and TRBJ2-4; D is undetermined. The V and J ends lost 7 bases and 0 bases respectively, with 13 bases between them. In germline, CDR1 is SEHNR, CDR2 FQNEAQ (reference sequence). This CDR3 has 15 amino acids. The DNA for the CDR3 is TGTGCCAGCACCCTCGGCACGGGAGCCAAAAACATTCAGTACTTC. This translates into CASTLGTGAKNIQYF.

The J gene is TRBJ2-3, the V gene TRBV13; 15 nucleotides agree with TRBD2. This CDR3 is built from 17 residues. Germline CDR1 and CDR2: PRHDT and FYEKMQ (reference sequence). J lost 4 bases, V lost 1 base, and 3 bases had no gene match. The CDR3 nucleotides read TGTGCCAGCAGCTTAGTTGGACTAGCGGGAGGGCCAGATACGCAGTATTTT. This gives the protein CASSLVGLAGGPDTQYF.

The chain links TRBV28 to TRBJ2-7; 7 bases are shared with TRBD1. The germline V gene encodes CDR1 MDHEN and CDR2 SYDVKM. With 6 bases clipped from V and 4 bases from J, the junction kept 3 bases outside the gene matches. The CDR3 has 12 amino acids. The CDR3 sequence: CASRQTGYEQYF. The CDR3 DNA reads TGTGCCAGCAGGCAGACAGGGTACGAGCAGTACTTC.

CDR3 in DNA: TGTGCCAGCAGCTCAGACTACACCGACGGAAACACCATATATTTT. Protein: CASSSDYTDGNTIYF. This chain connects TRBV9 to TRBJ1-3, with D unresolved. V was clipped by 4 bases and J by 4 bases, with 15 bases between them. This CDR3 has 15 residues. Per germline, CDR1 SGDLS and CDR2 YYNGEE.

CDR3 region: CSVGGGFQPQHF. The CDR3, as DNA: TGCAGCGTCGGAGGGGGGTTTCAGCCCCAGCATTTT. This chain connects TRBV29-1 to TRBJ1-5; D is perhaps TRBD1 (6 bases). The V gene's germline CDR1 is SQVTM and CDR2 ANQGSEA. The CDR3 totals 12 residues. Deletions cut 6 bases from V and 6 bases from J, with 12 bases between. Together with reference TRBV29-1 and TRBJ1-5, the CDR3 gives the full variable domain: SAVISQKPSRDICQRGTSLTIQCQVDSQVTMMFWYRQQPGQSLTLIATANQGSEATYESGFVIDKFPISRPNLTFSTLTVSNMSPEDSSIYLCSVGGGFQPQHFGDGTRLSIL.

This chain links TRBV5-6 with TRBJ2-1; 7 positions match TRBD1. The CDR3 is 15 amino acids. In germline, CDR1 is SGHDT, CDR2 YYEEEE. J was trimmed by 3 bases and V by 7 bases; bases with no gene match: 10. CDR3 region: CASATGTVNYNEQFF. CDR3 in DNA: TGTGCCAGCGCCACCGGGACAGTCAACTACAATGAGCAGTTCTTC. The whole variable domain, filled in from reference TRBV5-6 and TRBJ2-1, reads DAGVTQSPTHLIKTRGQQVTLRCSPKSGHDTVSWYQQALGQGPQFIFQYYEEEERQRGNFPDRFSGHQFPNYSSELNVNALLLGDSALYLCASATGTVNYNEQFFGPGTRLTVL.

V and J are TRBV12-5 and TRBJ2-5, with TRBD2 matching over 12 bases. This CDR3 contains 15 residues. J gave up 5 bases and V 6 bases, and 7 bases lay outside the gene matches. The germline gives CDR1 LGHNT, CDR2 FRNRAP. The CDR3 loop reads CASGMTSGSRETQYF. The CDR3 coding sequence is TGTGCTAGTGGAATGACTAGCGGGAGCAGGGAGACCCAGTACTTC.

V gene TRBV2 combines with J gene TRBJ2-7; D is perhaps TRBD1 (6 bases). Trimming took off 7 bases at V and 3 bases at J, with 16 bases between the two ends. Germline CDR1 reads SNHLY; CDR2 reads FYNNEI. The CDR3 spans 14 residues. CDR3 in DNA: TGTGCCAGCATAGGACAGACCGAGGTCTACGAGCAGTACTTC. It encodes CASIGQTEVYEQYF.

This CDR3 reads CASSAPGGLSHEQYF. CDR3 bases: TGTGCCAGCAGCGCGCCCGGGGGTTTGTCTCACGAGCAGTACTTC. The V and J genes are TRBV9 and TRBJ2-7, with a weak D call TRBD2 (6 bases). The CDR3 has 15 residues. Germline V lookup: CDR1 SGDLS, CDR2 YYNGEE. V was shortened by 3 bases and J by 5 bases, with 18 bases between the two germline ends.

The chain combines TRBV5-1 with TRBJ2-2; 12 nucleotides agree with TRBD1. Per germline, CDR1 SGHRS and CDR2 YFSETQ. CDR3 length equals 14 residues. V shed 9 bases, J shed 7 bases, and the junction held 7 bases outside the gene matches. CDR3 nucleotides: TGCGCCACAGCCGGGACAGGGGGCAGCGGGGAGCTGTTTTTT. This translates into CATAGTGGSGELFF.

The sample holds one count of this clone. This chain connects TRBV7-7 to TRBJ2-1; no clear D. This CDR3 has 13 amino acids. V lost 8 bases to trimming and J lost 0 bases, with 8 bases between them. The germline CDR1 and CDR2 sequences are SSHAT and FNYEAQ (reference sequence). CDR3 sequence: CASARDSYNEQFF. In DNA, the CDR3 is TGTGCCAGCGCTAGGGACTCCTACAATGAGCAGTTCTTC.

The J gene is TRBJ2-7, the V gene TRBV5-8; no reliable D call. Trimming took off 2 bases at V and 0 bases at J, with 6 bases between the two ends. The CDR3 consists of 13 residues. Germline V gene data show CDR1 as SGHTS and CDR2 as YDEGEE. CDR3 region: CASSLPPSYEQYF. CDR3 sequence (DNA): TGTGCCAGCAGCTTACCCCCCTCCTACGAGCAGTACTTC.

The V call is TRBV5-1, the J call TRBJ2-5, with D tentatively TRBD1 or TRBD2 (5 bases each). The CDR3 length is 13 residues. Germline assignment: CDR1 SGHRS and CDR2 YFSETQ. V was clipped by 6 bases and J by 2 bases, with 11 bases between them. DNA for the CDR3: TGCGCCAGCAACCGGGGCACACAAGAGACCCAGTACTTC. This encodes CASNRGTQETQYF. The variable domain in full, with the rest retrieved from reference TRBV5-1 and TRBJ2-5, is KAGVTQTPRYLIKTRGQQVTLSCSPISGHRSVSWYQQTPGQGLQFLFEYFSETQRNKGNFPGRFSGRQFSNSRSEMNVSTLELGDSALYLCASNRGTQETQYFGPGTRLLVL.

The chain combines TRBV6-5 with TRBJ2-7; 8 bases are shared with TRBD1. CDR1 and CDR2 from the germline V gene are MNHEY and SVGAGI. V shed 2 bases, J shed 5 bases, and the junction held 8 bases outside the gene matches. This CDR3 is built from 15 residues. CDR3 DNA: TGTGCCAGCAGTTACGGGCAGGGGGCAATAGACGAGCAGTACTTC. It yields the protein CASSYGQGAIDEQYF.